A selection of T cell receptor beta chains follows, all from one sample in a study of shared clonotypes between healthy human individuals. Profiled with immunoSEQ multiplex PCR; TCRdb holds only in-frame clones, not every one. The sample holds more than 2 million clones; 95% are singletons and the top ten take 0.1% to 0.15%. Sequenced input: naive CD4+ T cells sorted from blood. All receptors derive from a man aged 18 to 29 in good health. Both conserved end residues are part of each CDR3. D genes are given only for firm matches. Clone size is given for some rows only: seen once, a few or many times, or a class if the clone is expanded.

J	V	D	size	CDR3	DNA
TRBJ1-2	TRBV6-1	TRBD1	-	CASSGGQGFYGYTF	TGTGCCAGCAGTGGGGGACAGGGGTTCTATGGCTACACCTTC
TRBJ1-1	TRBV19	TRBD1	many	CASSPPGQLEAFF	TGTGCCAGTAGTCCTCCGGGACAGCTTGAAGCTTTCTTT
TRBJ2-7	TRBV19	-	-	CASSIRGSAQYF	TGTGCCAGTAGTATAAGGGGAAGCGCGCAGTACTTC
TRBJ2-3	TRBV19	TRBD2	-	CASRLFSGSRTDTQYF	TGTGCCAGTAGATTATTTAGCGGGAGCCGCACAGATACGCAGTATTTT
TRBJ1-6	TRBV6-1	TRBD1	-	CASSATGAPLHF	TGTGCCAGCAGTGCGACAGGGGCCCCCCTCCACTTT
TRBJ2-7	TRBV25-1	TRBD2	-	CASSDPRTSAYEQYF	TGTGCCAGCAGTGACCCAAGGACTAGCGCTTACGAGCAGTACTTC
TRBJ2-3	TRBV7-9	-	-	CASIQTPGDTQYF	TGTGCCAGCATCCAGACCCCGGGAGATACGCAGTATTTT
TRBJ2-7	TRBV5-4	TRBD1	-	CASSSSGGSGEQYF	TGTGCCAGCAGCTCGTCAGGGGGCTCGGGCGAGCAGTACTTC
TRBJ1-2	TRBV5-4	TRBD1	-	CASSVEGQFGSYTF	TGTGCCAGCAGCGTGGAGGGACAGTTCGGAAGTTACACCTTC
TRBJ1-2	TRBV30	-	-	CAWRAAGVHGYTF	TGTGCCTGGAGGGCCGCAGGGGTCCATGGCTACACCTTC
TRBJ2-7	TRBV12-5	-	-	CASGRGLGTSEVSRYEQYF	TGTGCTAGTGGGCGGGGTTTAGGAACAAGTGAGGTAAGTCGCTACGAGCAGTACTTC
TRBJ2-3	TRBV11-2	TRBD2	-	CASGTSGRTDTQYF	TGTGCCAGCGGAACTAGCGGTAGAACAGATACGCAGTATTTT
TRBJ1-1	TRBV10-1	-	-	CASSEGRFDTEAFF	TGCGCCAGCAGTGAGGGAAGGTTCGACACTGAAGCTTTCTTT
TRBJ2-3	TRBV2	-	-	CASTRGPGSTDTQYF	TGTGCCAGCACCCGAGGCCCAGGTAGCACAGATACGCAGTATTTT
TRBJ1-2	TRBV6-5	-	-	CASSYSILGGAGYTF	TGTGCCAGCAGTTACTCGATTTTGGGGGGCGCAGGCTACACCTTC
TRBJ1-4	TRBV6-1	-	-	CASRSEDFNEKLFF	TGTGCCAGCCGCTCCGAGGACTTTAATGAAAAACTGTTTTTT
TRBJ1-1	TRBV2	-	-	CASSITEAFF	TGTGCCAGCAGTATTACAGAAGCTTTCTTT
TRBJ2-7	TRBV28	TRBD2	-	CASTTRGLVFEQYF	TGTGCCAGCACAACCCGGGGACTAGTCTTCGAGCAGTACTTC
TRBJ2-7	TRBV7-8	TRBD1	-	CASSLAVGTGSEQYF	TGTGCCAGCAGCTTAGCGGTGGGGACAGGGTCGGAGCAGTACTTC
TRBJ2-1	TRBV15	-	-	CATSRDRAEQFF	TGTGCCACCAGCAGAGATCGGGCTGAGCAGTTCTTC
TRBJ2-1	TRBV5-4	-	-	CASSQRILALNEQFF	TGTGCCAGCAGCCAACGGATATTGGCATTGAATGAGCAGTTCTTC
TRBJ2-5	TRBV9	TRBD1	-	CASSVGDRVTETQYF	TGTGCCAGCAGCGTAGGCGACAGGGTAACGGAGACCCAGTACTTC
TRBJ2-3	TRBV9	-	-	CASSLTTAPTDTQYF	TGTGCCAGCAGCCTCACGACGGCCCCCACAGATACGCAGTATTTT
TRBJ2-5	TRBV5-1	-	-	CASSLILDQQETQYF	TGCGCCAGCAGCTTGATCTTGGACCAACAAGAGACCCAGTACTTC
TRBJ2-7	TRBV6-6	TRBD2	-	CASSLIAGGQIEQYF	TGTGCCAGCAGCCTGATAGCGGGGGGGCAAATCGAGCAGTACTTC
TRBJ2-2	TRBV6-1	-	-	CASSWRTGELFF	TGTGCCAGCAGTTGGAGAACCGGGGAGCTGTTTTTT
TRBJ1-1	TRBV4-3	-	-	CASSQTTAAEAFF	TGCGCCAGCAGCCAGACTACAGCAGCTGAAGCTTTCTTT
TRBJ2-1	TRBV6-6	-	-	CASRAGGSSYNEQFF	TGTGCCAGCAGGGCGGGCGGCAGCTCCTACAATGAGCAGTTCTTC
TRBJ1-2	TRBV9	-	-	CASSVMGSSGYGYTF	TGTGCCAGCAGCGTAATGGGGAGCTCGGGCTATGGCTACACCTTC
TRBJ2-1	TRBV7-3	-	-	CASSLGPGFSYNEQFF	TGTGCCAGCAGCTTAGGACCCGGCTTCTCCTACAATGAGCAGTTCTTC
TRBJ1-5	TRBV6-1	-	-	CASTLDTLSNQPQHF	TGTGCCAGCACCTTGGACACCCTTAGCAATCAGCCCCAGCATTTT
TRBJ2-1	TRBV7-2	-	-	CASSPHDGWYPNNEQFF	TGTGCCAGCAGCCCCCATGACGGGTGGTACCCAAACAATGAGCAGTTCTTC
TRBJ2-3	TRBV25-1	-	-	CASSEQGLQYF	TGTGCCAGCAGTGAACAGGGTCTGCAGTATTTT
TRBJ2-7	TRBV5-5	-	-	CASSALGDPHEQYF	TGTGCCAGCAGCGCGTTGGGGGACCCCCACGAGCAGTACTTC
TRBJ1-5	TRBV10-3	TRBD1	-	CAIRKDRADQPQHF	TGTGCCATCAGGAAGGACAGGGCCGATCAGCCCCAGCATTTT
TRBJ2-6	TRBV7-2	-	-	CASSRELSSGANVLTF	TGTGCCAGCAGCAGGGAACTAAGCTCTGGGGCCAACGTCCTGACTTTC
TRBJ1-2	TRBV20-1	-	-	CSARATSGYTF	TGCAGTGCTAGAGCCACATCAGGCTACACCTTC
TRBJ2-7	TRBV6-5	TRBD1	-	CASSYSGTGVHEQYF	TGTGCCAGCAGTTACTCCGGGACAGGGGTACACGAGCAGTACTTC
TRBJ1-6	TRBV5-1	-	-	CASTDPSGNPPLHF	TGCGCCAGCACGGATCCGTCTGGGAACCCACCCCTCCACTTT
TRBJ1-2	TRBV2	TRBD1	-	CASSFPRDSRDYGYTF	TGTGCCAGCAGTTTTCCCCGGGACAGCCGAGACTATGGCTACACCTTC
TRBJ2-6	TRBV4-1	TRBD1	-	CASSQPGQGAPGANVLTF	TGCGCCAGCAGCCAGCCGGGACAGGGGGCGCCTGGGGCCAACGTCCTGACTTTC
TRBJ1-6	TRBV30	-	once	CAWGRGPYNSPLHF	TGTGCCTGGGGTCGGGGCCCCTATAATTCACCCCTCCACTTT
TRBJ2-1	TRBV6-1	-	-	CASGEYEQFF	TGTGCCAGCGGGGAGTATGAGCAGTTCTTC
TRBJ2-7	TRBV7-2	TRBD2	-	CASTREPPYEQYF	TGTGCCAGCACGCGGGAGCCACCATACGAGCAGTACTTC
TRBJ1-2	TRBV28	TRBD1	once	CASSPPGTGIDGYTF	TGTGCCAGCAGTCCCCCCGGGACAGGGATAGATGGCTACACCTTC
TRBJ2-3	TRBV18	-	-	CASSPGTLRTDTQYF	TGTGCCAGCTCACCGGGGACCCTACGCACAGATACGCAGTATTTT
TRBJ2-3	TRBV5-1	TRBD1	-	CASSLRQGEDTQYF	TGCGCCAGCAGCCTCCGACAGGGGGAAGATACGCAGTATTTT
TRBJ2-1	TRBV7-6	-	-	CASSLVIDEQFF	TGTGCCAGCAGCTTAGTAATCGATGAGCAGTTCTTC
TRBJ2-7	TRBV5-1	-	-	CASTPADSMDAQYF	TGCGCCAGCACCCCCGCCGACAGTATGGATGCCCAGTACTTC
TRBJ1-6	TRBV30	-	-	CAWSERHSPLHF	TGTGCCTGGAGTGAACGCCATTCACCCCTCCACTTT
TRBJ2-7	TRBV6-1	TRBD2	-	CASSEAQRGGDEQYF	TGTGCCAGCAGTGAAGCCCAGCGGGGGGGGGACGAGCAGTACTTC
TRBJ2-7	TRBV19	-	once	CASSRDGISAYEQYF	TGTGCCAGTAGTAGGGACGGGATTTCAGCCTACGAGCAGTACTTC
TRBJ1-1	TRBV29-1	-	once	CSVEMGPANTEAFF	TGCAGCGTTGAGATGGGGCCAGCGAACACTGAAGCTTTCTTT
TRBJ1-1	TRBV5-1	TRBD1	-	CASNIRTGAMNTEAFF	TGCGCCAGCAACATAAGGACAGGAGCCATGAACACTGAAGCTTTCTTT